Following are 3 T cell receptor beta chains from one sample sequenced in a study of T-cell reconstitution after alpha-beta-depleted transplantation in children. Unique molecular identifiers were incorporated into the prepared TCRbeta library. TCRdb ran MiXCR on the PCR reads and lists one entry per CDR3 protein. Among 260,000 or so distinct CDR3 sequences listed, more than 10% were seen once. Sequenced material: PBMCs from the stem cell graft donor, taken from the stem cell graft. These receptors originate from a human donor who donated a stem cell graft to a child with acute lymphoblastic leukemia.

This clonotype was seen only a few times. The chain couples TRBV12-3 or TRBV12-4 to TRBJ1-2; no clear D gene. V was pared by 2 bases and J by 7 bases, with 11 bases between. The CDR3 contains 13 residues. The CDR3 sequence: CASSLKRSVGYTF. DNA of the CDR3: TGTGCCAGCAGTTTAAAACGGTCGGTTGGCTACACCTTC.

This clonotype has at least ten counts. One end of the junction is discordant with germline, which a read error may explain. DNA for the CDR3: TGTGCCAGCAGCTCGGGCAGGGGGAAGGACTTC. Translated: CASSSGRGKDF. This chain uses TRBV5-6 with TRBJ2-4; TRBD1 matches at 7 bases. The germline gives CDR1 SGHDT, CDR2 YYEEEE. CDR3 length: 11 amino acids.

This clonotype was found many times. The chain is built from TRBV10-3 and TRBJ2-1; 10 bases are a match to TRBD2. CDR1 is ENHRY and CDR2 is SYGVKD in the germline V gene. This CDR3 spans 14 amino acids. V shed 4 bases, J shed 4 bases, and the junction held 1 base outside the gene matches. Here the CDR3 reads CAISASGGYNEQFF. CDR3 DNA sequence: TGTGCCATCAGTGCTAGCGGGGGTTACAATGAGCAGTTCTTC.